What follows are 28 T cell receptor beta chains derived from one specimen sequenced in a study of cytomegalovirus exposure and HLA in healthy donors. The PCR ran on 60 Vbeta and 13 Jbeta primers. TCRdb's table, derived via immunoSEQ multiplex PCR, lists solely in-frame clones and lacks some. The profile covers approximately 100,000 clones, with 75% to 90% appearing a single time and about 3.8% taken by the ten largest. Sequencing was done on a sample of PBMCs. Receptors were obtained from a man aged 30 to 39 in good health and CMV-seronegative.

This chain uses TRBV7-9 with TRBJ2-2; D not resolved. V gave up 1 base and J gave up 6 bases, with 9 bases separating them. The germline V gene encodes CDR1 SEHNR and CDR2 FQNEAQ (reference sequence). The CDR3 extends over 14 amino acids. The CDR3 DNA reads TGTGCCAGCAGCTTAGGGGCAGCATCCGGGGAGCTGTTTTTT. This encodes CASSLGAASGELFF.

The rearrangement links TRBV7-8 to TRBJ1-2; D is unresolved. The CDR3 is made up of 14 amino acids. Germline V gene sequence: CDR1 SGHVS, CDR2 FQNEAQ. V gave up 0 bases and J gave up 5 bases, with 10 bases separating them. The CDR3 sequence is CASSLALDKYGYTF. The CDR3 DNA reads TGTGCCAGCAGCTTAGCGCTTGACAAATATGGCTACACCTTC.

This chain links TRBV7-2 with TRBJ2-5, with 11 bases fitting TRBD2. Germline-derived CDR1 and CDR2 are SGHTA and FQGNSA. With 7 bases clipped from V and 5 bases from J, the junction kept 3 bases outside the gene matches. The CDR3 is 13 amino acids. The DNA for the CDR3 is TGTGCCAGCAAGACTAGCGGGATGGAGACCCAGTACTTC. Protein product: CASKTSGMETQYF.

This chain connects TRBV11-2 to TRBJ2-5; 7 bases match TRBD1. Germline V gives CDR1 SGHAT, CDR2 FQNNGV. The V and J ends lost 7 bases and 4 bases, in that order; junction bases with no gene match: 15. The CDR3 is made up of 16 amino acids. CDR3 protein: CASTLGAGGYGETQYF. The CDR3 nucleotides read TGTGCCAGCACCCTCGGGGCAGGGGGATATGGAGAGACCCAGTACTTC.

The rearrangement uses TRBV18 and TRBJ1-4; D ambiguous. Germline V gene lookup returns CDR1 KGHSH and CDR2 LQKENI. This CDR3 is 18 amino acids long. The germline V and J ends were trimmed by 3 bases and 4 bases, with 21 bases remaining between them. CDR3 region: CASSPRQLGPTGNEKLFF. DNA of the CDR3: TGTGCCAGCTCACCTAGACAATTGGGTCCAACTGGTAATGAAAAACTGTTTTTT.

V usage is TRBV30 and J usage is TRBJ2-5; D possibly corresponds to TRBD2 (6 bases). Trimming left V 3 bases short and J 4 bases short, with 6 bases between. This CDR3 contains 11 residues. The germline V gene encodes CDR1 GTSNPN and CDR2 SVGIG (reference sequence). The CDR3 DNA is TGTGCCTGGAGCGGGGGAGAGACCCAGTACTTC. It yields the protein CAWSGGETQYF.

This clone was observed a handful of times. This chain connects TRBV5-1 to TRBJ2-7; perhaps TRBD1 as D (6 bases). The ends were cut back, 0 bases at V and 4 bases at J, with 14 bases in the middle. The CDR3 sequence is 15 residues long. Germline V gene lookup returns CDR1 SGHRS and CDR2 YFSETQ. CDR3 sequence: CASSLVRQAAYEQYF. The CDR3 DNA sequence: TGCGCCAGCAGCTTGGTAAGACAGGCGGCTTACGAGCAGTACTTC.

The CDR3 DNA follows: TGCGCCAGCAGCTTGGGGAGAACCAAAGAGACCCAGTACTTC. Its translation: CASSLGRTKETQYF. V is TRBV5-1 and J is TRBJ2-5, with unresolved D. Trimming left V 0 bases short and J 3 bases short, with 9 bases between. CDR1 SGHRS and CDR2 YFSETQ come from the germline V gene. The CDR3 is 14 residues long. Together with reference TRBV5-1 and TRBJ2-5, the CDR3 gives the full variable domain: KAGVTQTPRYLIKTRGQQVTLSCSPISGHRSVSWYQQTPGQGLQFLFEYFSETQRNKGNFPGRFSGRQFSNSRSEMNVSTLELGDSALYLCASSLGRTKETQYFGPGTRLLVL.

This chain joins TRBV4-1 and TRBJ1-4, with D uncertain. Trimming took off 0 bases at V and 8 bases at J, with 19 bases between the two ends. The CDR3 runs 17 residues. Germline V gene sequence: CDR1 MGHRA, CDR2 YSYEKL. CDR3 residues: CASSQDIPWGGREKLFF. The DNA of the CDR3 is TGCGCCAGCAGCCAAGACATCCCTTGGGGAGGGAGGGAAAAACTGTTTTTT.

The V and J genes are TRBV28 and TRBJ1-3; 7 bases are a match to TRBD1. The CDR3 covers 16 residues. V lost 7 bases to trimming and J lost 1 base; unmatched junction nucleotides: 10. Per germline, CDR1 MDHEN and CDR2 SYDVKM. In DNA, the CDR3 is TGTGCCAGCACCCGGGACAGCAGTTATTCTGGAAACACCATATATTTT. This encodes CASTRDSSYSGNTIYF.

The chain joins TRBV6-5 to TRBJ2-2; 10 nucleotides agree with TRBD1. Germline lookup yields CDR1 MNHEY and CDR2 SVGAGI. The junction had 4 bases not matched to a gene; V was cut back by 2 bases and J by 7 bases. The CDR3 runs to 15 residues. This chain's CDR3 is CASSYRQGANGELFF. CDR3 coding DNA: TGTGCCAGCAGTTACCGACAGGGGGCGAACGGGGAGCTGTTTTTT.

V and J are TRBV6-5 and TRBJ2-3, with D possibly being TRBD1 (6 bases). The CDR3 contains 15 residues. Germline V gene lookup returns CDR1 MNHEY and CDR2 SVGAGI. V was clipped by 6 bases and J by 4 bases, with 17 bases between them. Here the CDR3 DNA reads TGTGCCAGCAGGACAGGCGGGTCCTTCCCAGATACGCAGTATTTT. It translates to CASRTGGSFPDTQYF.

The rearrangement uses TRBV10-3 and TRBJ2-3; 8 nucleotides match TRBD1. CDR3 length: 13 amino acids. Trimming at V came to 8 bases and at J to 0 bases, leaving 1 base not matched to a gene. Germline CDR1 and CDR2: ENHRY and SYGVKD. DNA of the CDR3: TGTGCCATCCGGGACAGGAGCACAGATACGCAGTATTTT. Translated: CAIRDRSTDTQYF.

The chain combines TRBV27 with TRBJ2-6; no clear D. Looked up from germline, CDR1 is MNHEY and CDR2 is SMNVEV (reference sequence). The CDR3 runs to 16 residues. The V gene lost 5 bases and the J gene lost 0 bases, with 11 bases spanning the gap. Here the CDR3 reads CASSPLGFSGANVLTF. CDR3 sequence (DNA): TGTGCCAGCAGTCCATTGGGCTTCTCTGGGGCCAACGTCCTGACTTTC.

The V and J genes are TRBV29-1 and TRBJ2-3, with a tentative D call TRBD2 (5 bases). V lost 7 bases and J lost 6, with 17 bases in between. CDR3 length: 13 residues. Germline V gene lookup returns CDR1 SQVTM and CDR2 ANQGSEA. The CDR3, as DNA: TGCAGCGCCCACGGGGTTTTGGGGGATACGCAGTATTTT. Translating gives CSAHGVLGDTQYF.

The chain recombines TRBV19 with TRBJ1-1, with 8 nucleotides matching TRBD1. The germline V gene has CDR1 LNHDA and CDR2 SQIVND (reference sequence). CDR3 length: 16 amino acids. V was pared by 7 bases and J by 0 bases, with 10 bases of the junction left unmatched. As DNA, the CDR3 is TGTGCCAGTATGACAGGGGATCTATCCATGAACACTGAAGCTTTCTTT. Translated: CASMTGDLSMNTEAFF.

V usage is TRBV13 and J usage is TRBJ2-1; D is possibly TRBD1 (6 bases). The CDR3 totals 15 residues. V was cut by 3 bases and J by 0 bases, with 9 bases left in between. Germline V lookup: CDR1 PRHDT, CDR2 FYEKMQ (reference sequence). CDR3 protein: CASSLDRSSYNEQFF. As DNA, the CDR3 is TGTGCCAGCAGCTTGGACAGAAGCTCCTACAATGAGCAGTTCTTC.

The CDR3 bases are TGTGCCCCCCCGAGAAGTAGCGGGGGGGACTGGAATCAGCCCCAGCATTTT. Protein sequence: CAPPRSSGGDWNQPQHF. The V and J genes are TRBV6-4 and TRBJ1-5, with D perhaps TRBD1 (5 bases). The CDR3 is 17 amino acids. Trimming cost V 11 bases and J 4 bases, with 27 bases left between them. The germline V gene has CDR1 MRHNA and CDR2 SNTAGT.

The CDR3 bases are TGCGCCAGCAGACCCGACAGGGGGTTCGAGACCCAGTACTTC. This sequence encodes CASRPDRGFETQYF. V usage is TRBV23-1 and J usage is TRBJ2-5; 9 positions agree with TRBD1. TRBV23-1 is placed among ORFs of uncertain function. The CDR3 has 14 amino acids. Trimming removed 6 bases from V and 5 bases from J; junction bases left unmatched: 7.

The CDR3 sequence is CASSPPPGGAGANVLTF. The CDR3 DNA follows: TGCGCCAGCAGCCCTCCCCCAGGGGGCGCTGGGGCCAACGTCCTGACTTTC. The J gene is TRBJ2-6, the V gene TRBV5-1, with 8 bases matching TRBD1. Germline V gene lookup returns CDR1 SGHRS and CDR2 YFSETQ. V lost 4 bases to trimming and J lost 2 bases; unmatched junction nucleotides: 8. CDR3 length: 17 amino acids. Looking up the rest from reference TRBV5-1 and TRBJ2-6 gives the full variable domain: KAGVTQTPRYLIKTRGQQVTLSCSPISGHRSVSWYQQTPGQGLQFLFEYFSETQRNKGNFPGRFSGRQFSNSRSEMNVSTLELGDSALYLCASSPPPGGAGANVLTFGAGSRLTVL.

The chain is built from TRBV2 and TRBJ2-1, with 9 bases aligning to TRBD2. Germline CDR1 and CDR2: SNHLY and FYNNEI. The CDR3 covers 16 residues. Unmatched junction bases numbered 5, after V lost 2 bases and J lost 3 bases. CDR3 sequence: CASSEMISGSYNEQFF. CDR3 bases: TGTGCCAGCAGTGAAATGATTAGCGGGAGCTACAATGAGCAGTTCTTC.

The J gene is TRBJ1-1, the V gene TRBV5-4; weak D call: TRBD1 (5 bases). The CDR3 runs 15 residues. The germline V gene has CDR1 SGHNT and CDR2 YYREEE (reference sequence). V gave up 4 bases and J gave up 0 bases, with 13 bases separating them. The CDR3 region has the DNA TGTGCCAGCAGCCGTTCGACAGCTATGAACACTGAAGCTTTCTTT. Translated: CASSRSTAMNTEAFF.

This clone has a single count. The CDR3 protein is CASSLFYQGGIGTDTQYF. DNA of the CDR3: TGTGCCAGCAGTTTATTTTACCAGGGGGGTATAGGTACAGATACGCAGTATTTT. The gene calls are TRBV27 and TRBJ2-3, with D possibly matching TRBD1 (7 bases). The CDR3 is made up of 18 amino acids. V gave up 1 base and J gave up 3 bases, with 20 bases separating them. CDR1 and CDR2 from the germline V gene are MNHEY and SMNVEV (reference sequence).

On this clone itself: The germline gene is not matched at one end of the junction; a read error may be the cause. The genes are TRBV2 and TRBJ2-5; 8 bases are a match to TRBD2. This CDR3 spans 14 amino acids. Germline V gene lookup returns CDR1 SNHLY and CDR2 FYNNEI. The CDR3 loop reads CASREGTSQETQYF. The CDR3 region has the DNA TGTGCCAGCAGGGAAGGGACTAGCCAAGAGACCCAGTACTTC.

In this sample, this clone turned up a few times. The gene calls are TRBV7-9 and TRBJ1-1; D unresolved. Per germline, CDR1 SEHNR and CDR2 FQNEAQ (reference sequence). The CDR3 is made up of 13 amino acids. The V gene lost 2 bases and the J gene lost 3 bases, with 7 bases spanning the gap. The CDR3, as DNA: TGTGCCAGCAGCTTAACCCCGGACACTGAAGCTTTCTTT. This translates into CASSLTPDTEAFF.

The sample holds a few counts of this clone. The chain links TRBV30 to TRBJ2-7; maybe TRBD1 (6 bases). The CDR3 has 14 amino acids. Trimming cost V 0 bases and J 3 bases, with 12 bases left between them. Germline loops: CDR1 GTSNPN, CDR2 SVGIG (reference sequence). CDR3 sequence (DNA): TGTGCCTGGAGTGTACTCACCAGGGGCTACGAGCAGTACTTC. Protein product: CAWSVLTRGYEQYF. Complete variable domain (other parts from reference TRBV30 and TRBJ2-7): SQTIHQWPATLVQPVGSPLSLECTVEGTSNPNLYWYRQAAGRGLQLLFYSVGIGQISSEVPQNLSASRPQDRQFILSSKKLLLSDSGFYLCAWSVLTRGYEQYFGPGTRLTVT.

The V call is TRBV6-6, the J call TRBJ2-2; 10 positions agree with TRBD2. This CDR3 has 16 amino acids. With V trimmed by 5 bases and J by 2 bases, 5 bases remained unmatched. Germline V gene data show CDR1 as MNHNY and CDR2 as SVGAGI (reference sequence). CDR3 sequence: CASSRGLAANTGELFF. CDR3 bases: TGTGCCAGCAGTCGCGGACTAGCGGCCAACACCGGGGAGCTGTTTTTT.

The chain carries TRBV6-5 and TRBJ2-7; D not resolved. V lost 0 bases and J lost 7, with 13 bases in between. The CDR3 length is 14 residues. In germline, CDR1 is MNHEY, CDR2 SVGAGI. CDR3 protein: CASSYSNEDEEQYF. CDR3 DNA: TGTGCCAGCAGTTACTCGAACGAAGATGAGGAGCAGTACTTC.